This TCR beta chain appears in the sequencing data of a study of blood T cell repertoires in COVID-19. Turning to the study itself: The United States, Italy and Spain provided the acute and convalescent COVID-19 samples.

TCRdb keeps only in-frame clones here, not all; method: immunoSEQ multiplex PCR. Of about 370,000 clones listed, 85% to 90% were seen once; the top ten hold 1%. The sequenced sample consisted of PBMCs or T cells enriched from blood (not recorded which). The sequence came from a man aged 18-30 years who had recovered from COVID-19.

The CDR3 region has the DNA TGTGCCAGCAGCCAAGGGGGACAGGGTGGCTACGAGCAGTACTTC. Translated, it gives CASSQGGQGGYEQYF. V gene TRBV3-1 (or the pseudogene TRBV3-2) combines with J gene TRBJ2-7; TRBD1 matches at 9 bases. Germline V gives CDR1 LGHDT, CDR2 YNNKEL (reference sequence). Trimming cost V 1 base and J 3 bases; bases outside gene matches: 4. The CDR3 spans 15 residues.